Below are 8 T cell receptor beta chains sequenced from a single sample in a study of CD4+ T cells in melanoma. Libraries were prepared by immunoSEQ multiplex PCR; TCRdb keeps only in-frame clonotypes and omits some of them. The profile covers about 50,000 clones, with roughly 89% appearing a single time and about an eighth taken by the ten largest. The source material was peripheral blood. Source of these receptors: a human donor with melanoma.

The chain links TRBV6-5 to TRBJ2-7, with 9 bases matching TRBD1. Unmatched junction bases numbered 9, after V lost 10 bases and J lost 2 bases. Germline CDR1 MNHEY, CDR2 SVGAGI. This CDR3 region has 14 residues. The CDR3 loop reads CATTWGTGTYEQYF. The CDR3 DNA sequence: TGTGCCACCACCTGGGGGACAGGGACCTACGAGCAGTACTTC.

The chain combines TRBV27 with TRBJ2-7; 8 positions match TRBD2. Germline assignment: CDR1 MNHEY and CDR2 SMNVEV (reference sequence). The CDR3 extends over 12 amino acids. V was pared by 9 bases and J by 6 bases, with 7 bases of the junction left unmatched. CDR3 DNA: TGTGCCAGACGGGGGGGCCTTTGCGAGCAGTACTTC. Encoded protein: CARRGGLCEQYF.

The CDR3 DNA follows: TGTGCCAGCAGTTCCCGGTACGAGCAGTACTTC. Encoded protein: CASSSRYEQYF. This sequence joins TRBV28 and TRBJ2-5; D gene unclear. The J call may be wrong; the DNA end is better matched by TRBJ2-7. CDR3 size: 11 residues. Germline lookup yields CDR1 MDHEN and CDR2 SYDVKM.

The chain links TRBV7-2 to TRBJ2-7; D call uncertain. V was cut by 5 bases and J by 5 bases, with 19 bases left in between. Germline V gives CDR1 SGHTA, CDR2 FQGNSA. CDR3 length: 15 residues. The DNA for the CDR3 is TGTGCCAGCAGCCAAACCGACGGGTACCACGACGAGCAGTACTTC. It yields the protein CASSQTDGYHDEQYF.

The chain couples TRBV7-9 to TRBJ2-7, with 8 bases that match TRBD2. This CDR3 contains 15 residues. V trimming: 5 bases; J trimming: 2 bases; junction bases outside the gene matches: 8. Germline V gene data show CDR1 as SEHNR and CDR2 as FQNEAQ (reference sequence). CDR3 nucleotide sequence: TGTGCCAGCAGCCCAACTAGCGGCTCTACCTACGAGCAGTACTTC. Its protein product is CASSPTSGSTYEQYF.

The V gene is TRBV10-3, the J gene TRBJ2-1; the match to TRBD1 covers 8 bases. Germline CDR1 is ENHRY and CDR2 is SYGVKD. The V and J ends lost 3 bases and 3 bases, in that order; junction bases with no gene match: 7. The CDR3 is 16 amino acids. CDR3 loop: CAISDPGQGVYNEQFF. Here the CDR3 DNA reads TGTGCCATCAGTGATCCCGGACAGGGAGTCTACAATGAGCAGTTCTTC.

The CDR3 DNA reads as TGTGCCAGCAGCCCCGACAGGGGCGCAACTAATGAAAAACTGTTTTTT. This gives the protein CASSPDRGATNEKLFF. The V gene is TRBV7-9, the J gene TRBJ1-4; 8 bases are shared with TRBD1. Germline V lookup: CDR1 SEHNR, CDR2 FQNEAQ (reference sequence). The CDR3 runs 16 residues. Trimming took 5 bases from V and 0 from J; bases not matched to a gene: 5.

The V and J genes are TRBV6-6 and TRBJ1-2; TRBD1 agrees at 8 bases. CDR3 length: 14 residues. V was pared by 4 bases and J by 4 bases, with 5 bases of the junction left unmatched. Per germline, CDR1 MNHNY and CDR2 SVGAGI (reference sequence). CDR3 DNA sequence: TGTGCCAGCAGTTTGACAGGGGCGGGCTATGGCTACACCTTC. It codes for CASSLTGAGYGYTF.